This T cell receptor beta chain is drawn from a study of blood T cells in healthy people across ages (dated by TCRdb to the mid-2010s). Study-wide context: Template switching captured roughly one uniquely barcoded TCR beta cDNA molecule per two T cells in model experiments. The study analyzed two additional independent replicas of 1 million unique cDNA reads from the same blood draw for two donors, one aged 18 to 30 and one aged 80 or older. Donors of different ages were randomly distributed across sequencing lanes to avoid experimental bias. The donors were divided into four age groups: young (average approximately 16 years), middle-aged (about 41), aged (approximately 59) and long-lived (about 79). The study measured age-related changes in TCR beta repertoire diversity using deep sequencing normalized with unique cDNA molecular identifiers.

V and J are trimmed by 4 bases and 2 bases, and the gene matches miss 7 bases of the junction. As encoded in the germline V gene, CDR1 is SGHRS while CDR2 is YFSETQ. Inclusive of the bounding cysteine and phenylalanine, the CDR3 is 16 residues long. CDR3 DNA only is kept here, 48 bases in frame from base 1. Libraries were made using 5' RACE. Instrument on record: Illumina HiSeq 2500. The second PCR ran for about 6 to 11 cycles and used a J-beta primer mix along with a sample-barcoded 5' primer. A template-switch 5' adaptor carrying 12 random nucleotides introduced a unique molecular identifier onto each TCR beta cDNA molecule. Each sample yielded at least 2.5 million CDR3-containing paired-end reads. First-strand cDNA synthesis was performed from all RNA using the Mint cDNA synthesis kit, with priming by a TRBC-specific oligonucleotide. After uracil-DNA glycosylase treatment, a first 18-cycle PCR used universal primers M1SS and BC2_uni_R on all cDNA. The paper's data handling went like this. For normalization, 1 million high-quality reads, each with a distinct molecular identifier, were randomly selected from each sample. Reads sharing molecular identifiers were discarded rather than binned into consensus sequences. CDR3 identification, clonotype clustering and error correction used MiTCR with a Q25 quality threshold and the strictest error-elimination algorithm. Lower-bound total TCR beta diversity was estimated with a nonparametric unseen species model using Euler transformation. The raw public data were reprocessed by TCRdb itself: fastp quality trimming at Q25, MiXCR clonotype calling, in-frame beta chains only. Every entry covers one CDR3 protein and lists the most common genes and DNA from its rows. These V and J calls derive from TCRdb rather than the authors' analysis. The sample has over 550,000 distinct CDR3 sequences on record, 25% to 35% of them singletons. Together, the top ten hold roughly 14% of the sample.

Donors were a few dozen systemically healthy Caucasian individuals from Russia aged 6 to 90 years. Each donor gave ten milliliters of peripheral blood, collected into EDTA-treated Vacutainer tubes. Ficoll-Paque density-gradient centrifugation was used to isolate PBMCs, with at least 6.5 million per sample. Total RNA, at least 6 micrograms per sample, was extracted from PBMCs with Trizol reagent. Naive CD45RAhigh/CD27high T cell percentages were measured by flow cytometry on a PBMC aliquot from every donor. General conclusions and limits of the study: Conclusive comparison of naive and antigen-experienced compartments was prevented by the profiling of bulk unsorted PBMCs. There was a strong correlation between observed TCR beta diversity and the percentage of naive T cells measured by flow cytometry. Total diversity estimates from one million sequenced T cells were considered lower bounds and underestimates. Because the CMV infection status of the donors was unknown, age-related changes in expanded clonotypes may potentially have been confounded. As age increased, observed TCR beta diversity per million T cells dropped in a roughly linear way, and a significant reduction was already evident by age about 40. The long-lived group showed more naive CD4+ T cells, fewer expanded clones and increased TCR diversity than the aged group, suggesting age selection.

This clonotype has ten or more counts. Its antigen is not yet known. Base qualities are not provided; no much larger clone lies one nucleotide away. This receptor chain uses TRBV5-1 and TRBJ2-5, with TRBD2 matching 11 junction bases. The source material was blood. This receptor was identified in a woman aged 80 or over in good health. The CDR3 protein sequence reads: CASSPDPSGGQETQYF. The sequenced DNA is TGCGCCAGCAGCCCGGATCCTAGCGGGGGGCAAGAGACCCAGTACTTC.